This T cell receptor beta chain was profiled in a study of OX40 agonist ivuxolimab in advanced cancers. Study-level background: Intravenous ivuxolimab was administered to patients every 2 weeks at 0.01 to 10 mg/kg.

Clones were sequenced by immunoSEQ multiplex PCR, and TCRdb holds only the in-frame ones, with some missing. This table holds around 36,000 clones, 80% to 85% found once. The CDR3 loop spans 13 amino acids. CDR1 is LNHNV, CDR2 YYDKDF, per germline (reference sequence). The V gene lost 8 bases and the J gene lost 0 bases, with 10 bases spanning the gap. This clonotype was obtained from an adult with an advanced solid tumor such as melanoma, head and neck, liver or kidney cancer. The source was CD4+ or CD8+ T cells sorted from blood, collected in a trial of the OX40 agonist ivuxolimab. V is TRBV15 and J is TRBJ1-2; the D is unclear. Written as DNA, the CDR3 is TGTGCCACCTCGGACGGGACTAACTATGGCTACACCTTC. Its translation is CATSDGTNYGYTF.